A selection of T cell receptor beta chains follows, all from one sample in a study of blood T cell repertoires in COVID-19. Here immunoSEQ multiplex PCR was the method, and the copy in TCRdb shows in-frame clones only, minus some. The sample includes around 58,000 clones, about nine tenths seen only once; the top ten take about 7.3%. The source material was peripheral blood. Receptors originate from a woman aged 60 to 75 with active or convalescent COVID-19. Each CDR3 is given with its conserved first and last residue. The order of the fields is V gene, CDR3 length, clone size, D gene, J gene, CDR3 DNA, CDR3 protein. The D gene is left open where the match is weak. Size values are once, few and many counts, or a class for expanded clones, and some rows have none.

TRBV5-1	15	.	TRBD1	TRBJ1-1	TGCGCCAGCAGCGCTCTACCGGGACAGGGAACTGAAGCTTTCTTT	CASSALPGQGTEAFF
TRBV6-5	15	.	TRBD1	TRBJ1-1	TGTGCCAGCAGTTACTCCCCACAGGGGCGGACTGAAGCTTTCTTT	CASSYSPQGRTEAFF
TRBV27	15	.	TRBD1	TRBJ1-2	TGTGCCAGCAGTCCCAGGGGGGCACTCAACTATGGCTACACCTTC	CASSPRGALNYGYTF
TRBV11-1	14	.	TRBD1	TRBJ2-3	TGTGCCAGCAGCTTAGAGGGGGCTGTGGGTACGCAGTATTTT	CASSLEGAVGTQYF
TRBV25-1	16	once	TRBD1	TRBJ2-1	TGTGCCAGCAGCCCAACACGGGACAGGGGAGGCAATGAGCAGTTCTTC	CASSPTRDRGGNEQFF
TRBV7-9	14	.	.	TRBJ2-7	TGTGCCAGCAGCTTAGCGGGCAGGTTCTACGAGCAGTACTTC	CASSLAGRFYEQYF
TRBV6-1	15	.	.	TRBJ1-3	TGTGCCAGCAGTGAAGCGTTACAGGGTGAAAACACCATATATTTT	CASSEALQGENTIYF
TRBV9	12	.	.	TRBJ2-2	TGTGCCAGCAGCGCCATTGGCTGGGAGCTGTTTTTT	CASSAIGWELFF
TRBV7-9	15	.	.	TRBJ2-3	TGTGCCAGCAGCTCACTAGCCCCTCGCACAGATACGCAGTATTTT	CASSSLAPRTDTQYF
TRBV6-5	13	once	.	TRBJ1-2	TGTGCCAGCAGTCTCAGGCAGGGCAATGGCTACACCTTC	CASSLRQGNGYTF
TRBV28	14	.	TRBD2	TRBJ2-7	TGTGCCAGCAGTCTAGCGGGAGGGATCTACGAGCAGTACTTC	CASSLAGGIYEQYF
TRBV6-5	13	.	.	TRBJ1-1	TGTGCCAGCAGTCGTCCAGGGAACACTGAAGCTTTCTTT	CASSRPGNTEAFF
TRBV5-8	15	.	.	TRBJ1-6	TGTGCCAGCAGCTTGGGTCCACTGAATAATTCACCCCTCCACTTT	CASSLGPLNNSPLHF
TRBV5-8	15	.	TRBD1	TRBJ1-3	TGTGCCAGCAGCTTGTGGGACAGGGTTGAGAACACCATATATTTT	CASSLWDRVENTIYF
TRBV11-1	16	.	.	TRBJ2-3	TGTGCCAGCAGCTTTGGAGGTTTTACTAGCACAGATACGCAGTATTTT	CASSFGGFTSTDTQYF
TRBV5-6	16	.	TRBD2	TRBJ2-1	TGTGCCAGCAGCTTAAAAGCGGGAGTGGCCTTCGATGAGCAGTTCTTC	CASSLKAGVAFDEQFF
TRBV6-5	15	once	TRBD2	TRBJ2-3	TGTGCCAGCAGTTCCGCTAGCGGGGGGGCCGATACGCAGTATTTT	CASSSASGGADTQYF
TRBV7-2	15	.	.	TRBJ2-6	TGTGCCAGCAGCTTTCCGAGCTCTGGGGCCAACGTCCTGACTTTC	CASSFPSSGANVLTF
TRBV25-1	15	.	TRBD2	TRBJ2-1	TGTGCCAGCACCCCCGGGACTAGCGGATACAATGAGCAGTTCTTC	CASTPGTSGYNEQFF
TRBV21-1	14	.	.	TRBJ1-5	TGTGCCAGCACCACCGGACAGAGCAATCAGCCCCAGCATTTT	CASTTGQSNQPQHF
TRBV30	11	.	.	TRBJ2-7	TGTGCCTGGAGTAGAGGTTACGAGCAGTACTTC	CAWSRGYEQYF
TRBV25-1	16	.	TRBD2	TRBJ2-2	TGTGCCAGCAGTGGTGGGACTAGCGGGATCGCCGGGGAGCTGTTTTTT	CASSGGTSGIAGELFF
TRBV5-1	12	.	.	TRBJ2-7	TGCGCCAGCAAAGACTCTGCCTACGAGCAGTACTTC	CASKDSAYEQYF
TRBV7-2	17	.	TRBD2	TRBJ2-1	TGTGCCAGCAGCTTGGGTTCTAGCGGGATCCTAGGGAATGAGCAGTTCTTC	CASSLGSSGILGNEQFF
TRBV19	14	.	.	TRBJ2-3	TGTGCCAGTAATGAGGATCCTAGCACAGATACGCAGTATTTT	CASNEDPSTDTQYF
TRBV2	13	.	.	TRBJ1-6	TGTGCCAGCAGTGACAATACTTATTCACCCCTCCACTTT	CASSDNTYSPLHF
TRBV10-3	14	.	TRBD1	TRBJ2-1	TGTGCCATCAGTCGGGACAGGGGGCATTACGAGCAGTTCTTC	CAISRDRGHYEQFF
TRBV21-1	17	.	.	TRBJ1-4	TGTGCCAGCAAGAAGTACAGGGGGCGAGTGGGAAATGAAAAACTGTTTTTT	CASKKYRGRVGNEKLFF
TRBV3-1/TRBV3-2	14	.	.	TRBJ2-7	TGTGCCAGCAGTCCGTCGACAGCAATCTACGAGCAGTACTTC	CASSPSTAIYEQYF
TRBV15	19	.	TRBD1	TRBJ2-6	TGTGCCACCAGCAGAGGTGAGGGGACAGGGAGTTCTGGGGCCAACGTCCTGACTTTC	CATSRGEGTGSSGANVLTF
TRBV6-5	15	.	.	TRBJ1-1	TGTGCCAGCAGTTATGCCGGCGGGGTAACCACTGAAGCTTTCTTT	CASSYAGGVTTEAFF
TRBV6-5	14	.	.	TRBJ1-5	TGTGCCAGCTTTAGACAGGAGGTGGGGCAGCCCCAGCATTTT	CASFRQEVGQPQHF
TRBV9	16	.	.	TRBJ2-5	TGTGCCAGCAGCGTAGGGGTGGCAGGGGGGCAAGAGACCCAGTACTTC	CASSVGVAGGQETQYF
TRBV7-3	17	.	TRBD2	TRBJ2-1	TGTGCCAGCAGCTTACTTCTAGCGGGAGGCCTGGAGGGTGAGCAGTTCTTC	CASSLLLAGGLEGEQFF
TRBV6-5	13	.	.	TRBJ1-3	TGTGCCAGCAGCGCGTCCTCTGGAAACACCATATATTTT	CASSASSGNTIYF
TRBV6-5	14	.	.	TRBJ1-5	TGTGCCGTCAGAGACTCTTATAGCAATCAGCCCCAGCATTTT	CAVRDSYSNQPQHF
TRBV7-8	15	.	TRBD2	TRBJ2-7	TGTGCCAGCAGCCCAGGCGGCCTAGCGGCCTACGAGCAGTACTTC	CASSPGGLAAYEQYF
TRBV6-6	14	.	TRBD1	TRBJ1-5	TGTGCCAGCACCCGACAGGGAGACGTCCAGCCCCAGCATTTT	CASTRQGDVQPQHF
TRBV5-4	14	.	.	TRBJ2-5	TGTGCCAGCAGCTTTCTCACAACCCAAGAGACCCAGTACTTC	CASSFLTTQETQYF
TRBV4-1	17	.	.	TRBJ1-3	TGCGCCAGCAGCCAGGGAGTTTTAGCGAGCTCTGGAAACACCATATATTTT	CASSQGVLASSGNTIYF
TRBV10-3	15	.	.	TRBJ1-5	TGTGCCATCAGCTTGACAGACAATAGCAATCAGCCCCAGCATTTT	CAISLTDNSNQPQHF
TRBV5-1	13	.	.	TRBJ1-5	TGCGCCAGCAGCAGAGGCACCAATCAGCCCCAGCATTTT	CASSRGTNQPQHF
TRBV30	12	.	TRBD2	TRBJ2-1	TGTGCCAGCGAGCGGGGGGGCAATGAGCAGTTCTTC	CASERGGNEQFF
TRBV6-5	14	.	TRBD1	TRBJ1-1	TGTGCCAGCACCCGGGACAGCCTGAACACTGAAGCTTTCTTT	CASTRDSLNTEAFF
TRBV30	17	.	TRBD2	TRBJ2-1	TGTGCCTGGAGGAGGGGAACTAGCGGGGGGGCCCGCAATGAGCAGTTCTTC	CAWRRGTSGGARNEQFF
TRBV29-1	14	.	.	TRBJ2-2	TGCAGCGTGGGCCGGGACTTCGCGCGAAGTGAGCTGTTTTTT	CSVGRDFARSELFF
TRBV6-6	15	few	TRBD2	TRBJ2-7	TGTGCCAGCAACGACTTAGCGGGAGTTCACTACGAGCAGTACTTC	CASNDLAGVHYEQYF
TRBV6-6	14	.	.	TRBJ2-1	TGTGCCAGCAGTTTGGAGGGGGCGCGGAATGAGCAGTTCTTC	CASSLEGARNEQFF
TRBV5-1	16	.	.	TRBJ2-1	TGCGCCAGCAGCTTGGGGGACTTATACTCCTACAATGAGCAGTTCTTC	CASSLGDLYSYNEQFF
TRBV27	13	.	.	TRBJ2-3	TGTGCCAGCAGTCTTCTAGACACAGATACGCAGTATTTT	CASSLLDTDTQYF
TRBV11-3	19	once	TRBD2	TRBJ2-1	TGTGCCAGCAGCTTAGAAACCAGACTAGCGGGAGGGCCGGGTAATGAGCAGTTCTTC	CASSLETRLAGGPGNEQFF
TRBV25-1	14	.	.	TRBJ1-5	TGTGCCGGAAAGGACAGCGATAGCAATCAGCCCCAGCATTTT	CAGKDSDSNQPQHF
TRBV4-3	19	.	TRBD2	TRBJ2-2	TGCGCCAGCAGCCAAGATTTCAGAGGCGGGAGTCGTGTTACCGGGGAGCTGTTTTTT	CASSQDFRGGSRVTGELFF
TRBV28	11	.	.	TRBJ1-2	TGTGCCAGCTCGAGCGTATATGGCTACACCTTC	CASSSVYGYTF